This T cell receptor beta chain was sequenced for a study of cytomegalovirus exposure and HLA in healthy donors. Vbeta (60) and Jbeta (13) primers were used in the PCR. Measured with immunoSEQ multiplex PCR; TCRdb has only the in-frame clones, and not every one. The profile shows some 200,000 clones, more than 9.5% of them singletons. This clone was picked up a small number of times. Its antigen is not known. This CDR3 has 17 amino acids. V shed 6 bases and J 0 bases; nucleotides not matched to a gene: 5. Germline lookup yields CDR1 SNHLY and CDR2 FYNNEI. Study-wide results and caveats: Most TCR beta V segments were productive about 87% or about 30% of the time in an earlier analysis. The study found most TCR sequences rare, yet found some public TCRs in many donors.

Material for sequencing was PBMCs. V usage is TRBV2 and J usage is TRBJ2-1; 13 bases are shared with TRBD2. This TCR was recovered from a man aged 45-65 years in good health and CMV-seropositive. CDR3 in DNA: TGTGCCAGCAGGCAAACTAGCGGGGGGGCCTCCTACAATGAGCAGTTCTTC. Translating it yields CASRQTSGGASYNEQFF. The variable domain in full, with the rest retrieved from reference TRBV2 and TRBJ2-1, is EPEVTQTPSHQVTQMGQEVILRCVPISNHLYFYWYRQILGQKVEFLVSFYNNEISEKSEIFDDQFSVERPDGSNFTLKIRSTKLEDSAMYFCASRQTSGGASYNEQFFGPGTRLTVL.